This T cell receptor (beta chain) was documented in a study of glioma-infiltrating T cells after dendritic cell vaccination. TCRdb's copy holds only in-frame clones and misses some; the assay was immunoSEQ multiplex PCR. The sample lists over 90,000 clones; about four fifths were seen once. The V and J ends lost 3 bases and 6 bases respectively, with 12 bases between them. This CDR3 contains 14 residues. Germline-derived CDR1 and CDR2 are SGHRS and YFSETQ. This rearrangement joins TRBV5-1 to TRBJ2-2; possible D gene TRBD2, 7 bases. The sequencing used blood, collected before dendritic cell vaccination. The clonotype originates from a human donor with glioblastoma. CDR3 DNA: TGCGCCAGCAGCTCAGGGGAGGGGGCCGGGGAGCTGTTTTTT. This codes for CASSSGEGAGELFF.